Listed below are T cell receptor beta chains from one sample, sequenced in a study of T cell responses to AZD1222 COVID-19 vaccine. TCRdb's copy holds only in-frame clones and misses some; the assay was immunoSEQ multiplex PCR. Found here are over 150,000 clones, 75% to 95% of them singletons; the top ten hold less than 3%. Source: peripheral blood, taken on day 0 of AZD1222 vaccination. The receptors were gathered from an adult in good health. Both conserved end residues are trimmed from each CDR3. The order of the fields is V gene, CDR3 protein.

>TRBV11-1
ASSPLTRMGEQY
>TRBV11-2
ASSLRGTGGGNQPQH
>TRBV7-2
ASSLGGTSGGPYEQY
>TRBV29-1
SVEGRRGEQF
>TRBV4-2
ASSQDPGQGETQY
>TRBV5-1
ASSFRGEQF
>TRBV19
ASSMGLNSPLH
>TRBV6-5
ASSYSDSGNTIY
>TRBV9
ASSVGGHTDTQY
>TRBV4-1
ASSQEWGGMNTEAF
>TRBV11-2
ASLEQGPGTEAF
>TRBV27
ASSLGPNKAF
>TRBV6-4
ASSDLRGVPQLPLNYGYT
>TRBV9
ASSVGHQGYEQY
>TRBV6-6
ASSPGQTTSAQY
>TRBV9
ASSVAQGETQY
>TRBV5-1
ASGAGANTKSDTQY
>TRBV18
ASSPPLGQTNYGYT
>TRBV27
ASSLSTRGSYEQY
>TRBV9
ASIRRGSDSNQPQH
>TRBV6-2/TRBV6-3
ASSQRDGHYNEQF
>TRBV6-2/TRBV6-3
ASSYGTHYGYT
>TRBV3-1/TRBV3-2
ASSRGGSGELF
>TRBV6-2/TRBV6-3
ASSYFGTGPRNEQF
>TRBV7-2
ASSLARGAAETQY
>TRBV7-9
ASSLVRSGRISYEQY
>TRBV7-9
ASSLDGGREQY
>TRBV30
AWRQPRAGESEKLF
>TRBV7-9
ASSLGFPYEQY
>TRBV3-1/TRBV3-2
ASSQEFYEQY
>TRBV19
ASSSSGTPIGGYLYSPLH
>TRBV29-1
SVEGRRYGYT
>TRBV19
ASRGTGAGTEAF
>TRBV3-1/TRBV3-2
ASSQKGVGYGYT
>TRBV5-1
ASSLTGGADYGYT
>TRBV9
ASSAQQGESDQPQH
>TRBV7-2
ASSLAAGRGQNIQY
>TRBV7-8
ASSSGQGAFTEAF
>TRBV7-9
ASSSSGRNQPQH
>TRBV9
ASSEDNGPLHYGYT
>TRBV5-5
ASYGTGRRGEAF
>TRBV9
ASSSTGSWTNEKLF
>TRBV4-3
ASSQGGYSRQETQY
>TRBV4-3
ASSQLPTGRSGNTIY
>TRBV6-6
ASSFMTGLNTEAF